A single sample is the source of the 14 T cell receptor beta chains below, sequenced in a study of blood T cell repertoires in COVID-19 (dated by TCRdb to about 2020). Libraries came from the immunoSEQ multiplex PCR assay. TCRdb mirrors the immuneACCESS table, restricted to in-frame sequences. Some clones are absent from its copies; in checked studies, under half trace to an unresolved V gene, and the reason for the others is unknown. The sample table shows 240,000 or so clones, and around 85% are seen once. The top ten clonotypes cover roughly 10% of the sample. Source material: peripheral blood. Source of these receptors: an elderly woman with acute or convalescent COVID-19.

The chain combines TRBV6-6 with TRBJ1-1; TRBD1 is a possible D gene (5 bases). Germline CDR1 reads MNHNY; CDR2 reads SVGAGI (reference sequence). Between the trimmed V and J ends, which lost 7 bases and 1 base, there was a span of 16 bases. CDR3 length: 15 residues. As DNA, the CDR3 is TGTGCCAGCACCCCGCGGGGGGGTCAGAACACTGAAGCTTTCTTT. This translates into CASTPRGGQNTEAFF.

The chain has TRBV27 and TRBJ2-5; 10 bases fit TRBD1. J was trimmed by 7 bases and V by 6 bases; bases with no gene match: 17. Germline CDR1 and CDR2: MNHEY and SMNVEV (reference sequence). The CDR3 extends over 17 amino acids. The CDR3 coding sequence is TGTGCCAGCAGCCGTGGGGCCACCGGGACAGGGGATGGGACCCAGTACTTC. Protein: CASSRGATGTGDGTQYF.

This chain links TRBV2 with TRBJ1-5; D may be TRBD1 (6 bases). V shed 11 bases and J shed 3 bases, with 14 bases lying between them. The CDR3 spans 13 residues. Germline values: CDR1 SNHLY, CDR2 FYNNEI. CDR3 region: CACLRDTNQPQHF. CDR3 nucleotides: TGTGCCTGCCTCAGGGACACCAATCAGCCCCAGCATTTT.

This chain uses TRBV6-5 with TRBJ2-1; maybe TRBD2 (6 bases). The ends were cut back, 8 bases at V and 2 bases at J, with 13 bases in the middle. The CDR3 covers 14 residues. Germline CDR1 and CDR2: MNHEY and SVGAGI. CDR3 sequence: CASAGTGPYNEQFF. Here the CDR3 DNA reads TGTGCCAGCGCGGGGACCGGGCCCTACAATGAGCAGTTCTTC.

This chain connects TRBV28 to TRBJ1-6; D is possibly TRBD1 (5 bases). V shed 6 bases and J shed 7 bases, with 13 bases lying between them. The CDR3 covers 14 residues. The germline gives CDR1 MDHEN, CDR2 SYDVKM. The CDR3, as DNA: TGTGCCAGCAGCCGCCCAAGGGGAAATTCACCCCTCCACTTT. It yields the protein CASSRPRGNSPLHF.

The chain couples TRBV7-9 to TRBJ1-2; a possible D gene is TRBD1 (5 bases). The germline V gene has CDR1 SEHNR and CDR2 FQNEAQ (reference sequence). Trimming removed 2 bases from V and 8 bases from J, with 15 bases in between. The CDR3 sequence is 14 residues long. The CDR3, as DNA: TGTGCCAGCAGCTTAAGTAATGGGGGGACGGGCTACACCTTC. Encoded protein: CASSLSNGGTGYTF. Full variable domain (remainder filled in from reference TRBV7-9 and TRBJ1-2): DTGVSQNPRHKITKRGQNVTFRCDPISEHNRLYWYRQTLGQGPEFLTYFQNEAQLEKSRLLSDRFSAERPKGSFSTLEIQRTEQGDSAMYLCASSLSNGGTGYTFGSGTRLTVV.

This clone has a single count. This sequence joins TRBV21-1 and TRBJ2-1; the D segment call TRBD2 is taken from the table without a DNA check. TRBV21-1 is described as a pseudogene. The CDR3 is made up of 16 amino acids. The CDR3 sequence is CASSSPREGSYNEQFF. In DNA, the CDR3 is TGTGCCAGCAGCTCACCTCGGGAGGGCTCCTACAATGAGCAGTTCTTC.

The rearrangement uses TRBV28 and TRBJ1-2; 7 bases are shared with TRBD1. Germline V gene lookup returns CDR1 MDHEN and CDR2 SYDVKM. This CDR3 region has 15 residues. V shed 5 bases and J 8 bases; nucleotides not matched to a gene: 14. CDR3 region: CASSPTGAPGKGYTF. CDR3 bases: TGTGCCAGCAGTCCCACAGGGGCCCCTGGGAAGGGCTACACCTTC.

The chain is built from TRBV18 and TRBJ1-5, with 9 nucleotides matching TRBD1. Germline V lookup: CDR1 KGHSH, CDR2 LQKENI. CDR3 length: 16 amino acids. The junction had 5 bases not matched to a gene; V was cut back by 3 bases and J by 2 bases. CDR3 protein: CASSPTGGQGNQPQHF. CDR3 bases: TGTGCCAGCTCACCGACAGGGGGTCAGGGCAATCAGCCCCAGCATTTT.

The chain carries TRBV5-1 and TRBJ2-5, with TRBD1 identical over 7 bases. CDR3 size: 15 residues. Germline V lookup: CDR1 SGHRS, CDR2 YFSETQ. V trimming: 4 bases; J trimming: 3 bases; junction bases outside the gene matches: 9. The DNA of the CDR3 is TGCGCCAGCAGCGTCCAGGGGGTTTCAAAAGAGACCCAGTACTTC. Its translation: CASSVQGVSKETQYF.

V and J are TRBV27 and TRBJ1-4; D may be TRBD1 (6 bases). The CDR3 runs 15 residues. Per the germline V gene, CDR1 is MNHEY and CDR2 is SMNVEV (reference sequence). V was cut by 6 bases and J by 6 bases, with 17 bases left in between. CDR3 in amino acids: CASRAAGTRYEKLFF. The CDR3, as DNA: TGTGCCAGCAGGGCCGCCGGGACACGGTATGAAAAACTGTTTTTT.

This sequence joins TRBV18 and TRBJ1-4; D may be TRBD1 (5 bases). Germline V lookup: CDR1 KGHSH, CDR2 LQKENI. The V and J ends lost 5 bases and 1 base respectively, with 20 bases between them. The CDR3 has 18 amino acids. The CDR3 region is CASSSRTPKLGTNEKLFF. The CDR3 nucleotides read TGTGCCAGCTCATCGAGGACACCGAAATTGGGAACTAATGAAAAACTGTTTTTT.

The CDR3 nucleotides read TGTGCCGTAATGGGGGAGGCGGGCAGCTACGAGCAGTACTTC. Amino acids: CAVMGEAGSYEQYF. The chain uses TRBV6-5 and TRBJ2-7, with D tentatively TRBD2 (6 bases). The germline gives CDR1 MNHEY, CDR2 SVGAGI. Trimming took 11 bases from V and 3 from J, leaving 20 bases between them. This CDR3 is built from 14 residues.

The CDR3 sequence: CASSRGVENTGELFF. CDR3 nucleotides: TGCGCCAGCAGCCGGGGGGTGGAGAACACCGGGGAGCTGTTTTTT. The chain combines TRBV5-1 with TRBJ2-2, with 7 nucleotides matching TRBD2. This CDR3 has 15 residues. The J segment lost 1 base and the V segment lost 4 bases, leaving 4 bases of the junction unmatched. CDR1 is SGHRS, CDR2 YFSETQ, per germline.